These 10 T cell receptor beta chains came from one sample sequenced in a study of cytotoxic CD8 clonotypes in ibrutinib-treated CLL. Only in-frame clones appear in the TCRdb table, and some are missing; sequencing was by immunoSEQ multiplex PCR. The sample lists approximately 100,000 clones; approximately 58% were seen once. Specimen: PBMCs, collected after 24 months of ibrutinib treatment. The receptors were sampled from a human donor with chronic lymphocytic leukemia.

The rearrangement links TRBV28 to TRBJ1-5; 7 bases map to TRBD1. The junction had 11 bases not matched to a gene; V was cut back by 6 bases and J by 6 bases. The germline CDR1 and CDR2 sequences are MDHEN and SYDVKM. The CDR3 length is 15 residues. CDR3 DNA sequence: TGTGCCAGCAGACAACAGACAGGGCATCGTCAGCCCCAGCATTTT. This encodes CASRQQTGHRQPQHF.

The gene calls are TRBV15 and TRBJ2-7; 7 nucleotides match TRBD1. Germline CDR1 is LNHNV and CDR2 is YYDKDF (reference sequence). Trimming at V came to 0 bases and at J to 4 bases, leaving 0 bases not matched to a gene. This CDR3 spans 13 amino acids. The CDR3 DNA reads TGTGCCACCAGCAGAGACAGGGGGTACGAGCAGTACTTC. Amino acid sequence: CATSRDRGYEQYF. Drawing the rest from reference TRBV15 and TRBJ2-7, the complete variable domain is DAMVIQNPRYQVTQFGKPVTLSCSQTLNHNVMYWYQQKSSQAPKLLFHYYDKDFNNEADTPDNFQSRRPNTSFCFLDIRSPGLGDTAMYLCATSRDRGYEQYFGPGTRLTVT.

The CDR3 is CASSLEGGEQYF. The CDR3 nucleotides are TGCGCCAGCAGCTTAGAGGGGGGTGAGCAGTACTTC. This chain connects TRBV5-1 to TRBJ2-7; either TRBD1 or TRBD2 may fit D (6 bases each). V lost 2 bases and J 7 bases, leaving 10 bases between the germline ends. This CDR3 comprises 12 residues. Germline loops: CDR1 SGHRS, CDR2 YFSETQ.

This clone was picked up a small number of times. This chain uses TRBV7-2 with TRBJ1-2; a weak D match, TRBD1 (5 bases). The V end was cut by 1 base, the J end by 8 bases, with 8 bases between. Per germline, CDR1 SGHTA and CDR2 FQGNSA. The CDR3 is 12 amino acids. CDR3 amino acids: CASSLGQGGYTF. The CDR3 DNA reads TGTGCCAGCAGCTTAGGGCAGGGAGGCTACACCTTC.

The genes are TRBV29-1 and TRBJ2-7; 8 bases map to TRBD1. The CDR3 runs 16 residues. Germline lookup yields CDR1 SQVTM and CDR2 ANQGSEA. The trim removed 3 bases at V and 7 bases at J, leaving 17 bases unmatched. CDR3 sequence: CSVDGNSGQGLEEQYF. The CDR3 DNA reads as TGCAGCGTTGATGGGAACAGCGGACAGGGCTTGGAAGAGCAGTACTTC.

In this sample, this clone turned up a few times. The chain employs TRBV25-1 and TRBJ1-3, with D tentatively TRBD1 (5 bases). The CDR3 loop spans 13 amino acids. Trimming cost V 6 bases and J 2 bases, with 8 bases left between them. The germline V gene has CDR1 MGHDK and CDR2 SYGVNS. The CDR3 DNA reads TGTGCCAGCAGAGCAGGGACTGGAAACACCATATATTTT. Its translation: CASRAGTGNTIYF.

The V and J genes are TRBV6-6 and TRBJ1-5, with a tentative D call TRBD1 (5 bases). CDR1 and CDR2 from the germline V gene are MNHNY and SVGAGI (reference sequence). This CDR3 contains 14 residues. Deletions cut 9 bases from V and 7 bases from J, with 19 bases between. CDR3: CASREQGTNQPQHF. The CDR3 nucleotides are TGTGCCAGTCGAGAGCAGGGTACGAACCAGCCCCAGCATTTT.

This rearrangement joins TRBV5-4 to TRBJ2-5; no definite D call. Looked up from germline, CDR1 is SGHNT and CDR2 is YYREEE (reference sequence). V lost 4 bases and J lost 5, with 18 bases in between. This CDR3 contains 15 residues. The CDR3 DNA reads TGTGCCAGCAGCCCTCCAGGCCCCGCCGGGGAGACCCAGTACTTC. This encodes CASSPPGPAGETQYF.

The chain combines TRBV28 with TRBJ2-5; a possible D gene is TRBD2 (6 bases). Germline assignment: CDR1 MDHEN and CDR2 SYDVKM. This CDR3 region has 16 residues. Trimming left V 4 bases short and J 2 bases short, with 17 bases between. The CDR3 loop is CASSSLGRGLQETQYF. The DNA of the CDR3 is TGTGCCAGCAGTTCACTTGGGCGGGGCCTTCAAGAGACCCAGTACTTC.

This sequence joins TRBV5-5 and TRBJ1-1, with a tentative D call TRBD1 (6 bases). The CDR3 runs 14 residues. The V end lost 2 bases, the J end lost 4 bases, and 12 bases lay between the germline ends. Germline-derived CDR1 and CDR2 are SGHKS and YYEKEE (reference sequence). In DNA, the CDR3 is TGTGCCAGCAGCTTCGGACAGAGGGGCACTGAAGCTTTCTTT. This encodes CASSFGQRGTEAFF.